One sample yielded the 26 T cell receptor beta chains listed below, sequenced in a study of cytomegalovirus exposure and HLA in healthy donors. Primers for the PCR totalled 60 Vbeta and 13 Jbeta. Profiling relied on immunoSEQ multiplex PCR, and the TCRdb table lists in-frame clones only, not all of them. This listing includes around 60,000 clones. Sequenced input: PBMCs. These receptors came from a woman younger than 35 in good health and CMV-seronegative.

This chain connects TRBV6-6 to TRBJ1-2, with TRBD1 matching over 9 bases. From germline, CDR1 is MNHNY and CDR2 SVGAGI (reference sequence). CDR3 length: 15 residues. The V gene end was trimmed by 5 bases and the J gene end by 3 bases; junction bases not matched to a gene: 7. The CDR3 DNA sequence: TGTGCCAGCAGTACCGACAGGGGGGAGGACTATGGCTACACCTTC. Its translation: CASSTDRGEDYGYTF.

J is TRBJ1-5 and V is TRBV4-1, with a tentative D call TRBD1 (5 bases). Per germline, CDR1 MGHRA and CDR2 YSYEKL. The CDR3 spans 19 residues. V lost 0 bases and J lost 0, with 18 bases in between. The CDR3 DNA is TGCGCCAGCAGCCAAGATTGGGGCAGGTACTTGTATAGCAATCAGCCCCAGCATTTT. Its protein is CASSQDWGRYLYSNQPQHF.

The CDR3 protein is CASSLAGFFYEQYF. The CDR3 region has the DNA TGTGCCAGCAGCTTGGCGGGATTCTTCTACGAGCAGTACTTC. The rearrangement uses TRBV5-6 and TRBJ2-7; D is perhaps TRBD2 (5 bases). V was pared by 0 bases and J by 3 bases, with 10 bases between. The CDR3 consists of 14 residues. The germline V gene has CDR1 SGHDT and CDR2 YYEEEE.

The CDR3 region has the DNA TGTGCCAGCAGTGTAGGGGGTGGTGCTAATGAAAAACTGTTTTTT. This sequence encodes CASSVGGGANEKLFF. The rearrangement uses TRBV2 and TRBJ1-4; possibly TRBD1 for D (6 bases). The germline gives CDR1 SNHLY, CDR2 FYNNEI. The V end was cut by 4 bases, the J end by 3 bases, with 12 bases between. The CDR3 extends over 15 amino acids.

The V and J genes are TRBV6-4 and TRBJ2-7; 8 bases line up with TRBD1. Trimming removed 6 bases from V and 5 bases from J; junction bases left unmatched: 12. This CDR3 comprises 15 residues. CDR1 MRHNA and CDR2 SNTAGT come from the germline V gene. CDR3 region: CASSSGAGGLHEQYF. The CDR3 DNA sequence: TGTGCCAGCAGCTCGGGGGCAGGGGGCCTCCACGAGCAGTACTTC.

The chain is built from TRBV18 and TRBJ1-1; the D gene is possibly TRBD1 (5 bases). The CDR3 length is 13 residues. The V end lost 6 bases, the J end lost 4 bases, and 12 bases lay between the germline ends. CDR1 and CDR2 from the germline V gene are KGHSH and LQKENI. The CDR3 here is CASSLDRVTEAFF. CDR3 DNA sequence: TGTGCCAGCTCCCTCGACAGAGTCACTGAAGCTTTCTTT.

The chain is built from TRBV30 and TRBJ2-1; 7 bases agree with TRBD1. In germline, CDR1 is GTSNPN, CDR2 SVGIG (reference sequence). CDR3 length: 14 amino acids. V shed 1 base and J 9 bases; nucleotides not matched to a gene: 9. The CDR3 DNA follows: TGTGCCTGGAGTGGTACAGGGGACGTATCTGAGCAGTTCTTC. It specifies CAWSGTGDVSEQFF.

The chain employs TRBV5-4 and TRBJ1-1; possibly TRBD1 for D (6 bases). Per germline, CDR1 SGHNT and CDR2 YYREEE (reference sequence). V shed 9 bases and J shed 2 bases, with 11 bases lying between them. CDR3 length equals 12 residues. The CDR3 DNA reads TGTGCCACACAGGGAATCAACACTGAAGCTTTCTTT. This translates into CATQGINTEAFF. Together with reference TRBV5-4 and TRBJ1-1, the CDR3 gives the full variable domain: ETGVTQSPTHLIKTRGQQVTLRCSSQSGHNTVSWYQQALGQGPQFIFQYYREEENGRGNFPPRFSGLQFPNYSSELNVNALELDDSALYLCATQGINTEAFFGQGTRLTVV.

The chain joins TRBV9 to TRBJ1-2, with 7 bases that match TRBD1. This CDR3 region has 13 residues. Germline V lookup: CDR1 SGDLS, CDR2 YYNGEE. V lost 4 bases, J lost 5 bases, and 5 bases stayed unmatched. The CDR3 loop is CASSRGRTYGYTF. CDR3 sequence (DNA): TGTGCCAGCAGCAGGGGGCGGACGTATGGCTACACCTTC.

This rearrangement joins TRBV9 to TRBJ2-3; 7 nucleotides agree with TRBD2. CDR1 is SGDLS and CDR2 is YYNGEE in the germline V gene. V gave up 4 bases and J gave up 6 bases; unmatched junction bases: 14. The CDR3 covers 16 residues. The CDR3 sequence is CASSLLGGNLGDTQYF. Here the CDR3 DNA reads TGTGCCAGCAGCCTTCTGGGGGGGAACCTTGGCGATACGCAGTATTTT. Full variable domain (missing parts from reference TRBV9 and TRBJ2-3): DSGVTQTPKHLITATGQRVTLRCSPRSGDLSVYWYQQSLDQGLQFLIQYYNGEERAKGNILERFSAQQFPDLHSELNLSSLELGDSALYFCASSLLGGNLGDTQYFGPGTRLTVL.

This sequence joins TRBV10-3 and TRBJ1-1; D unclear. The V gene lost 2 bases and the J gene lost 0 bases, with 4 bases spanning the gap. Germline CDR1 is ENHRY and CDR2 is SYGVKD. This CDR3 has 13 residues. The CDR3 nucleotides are TGTGCCATCAGTGAGGAGATGAACACTGAAGCTTTCTTT. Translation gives CAISEEMNTEAFF.

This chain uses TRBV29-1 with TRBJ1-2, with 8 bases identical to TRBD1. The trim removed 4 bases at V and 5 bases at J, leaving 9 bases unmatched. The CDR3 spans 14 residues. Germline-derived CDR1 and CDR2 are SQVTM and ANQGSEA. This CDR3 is CSVVTGVKMYGYTF. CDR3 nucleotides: TGCAGCGTTGTGACAGGGGTAAAAATGTATGGCTACACCTTC.

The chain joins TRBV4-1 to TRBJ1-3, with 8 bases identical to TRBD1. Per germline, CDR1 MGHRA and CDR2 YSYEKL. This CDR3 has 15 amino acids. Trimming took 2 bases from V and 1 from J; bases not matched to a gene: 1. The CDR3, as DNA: TGCGCCAGCAGCCAACAGGGGGCTTCTGGAAACACCATATATTTT. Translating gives CASSQQGASGNTIYF.

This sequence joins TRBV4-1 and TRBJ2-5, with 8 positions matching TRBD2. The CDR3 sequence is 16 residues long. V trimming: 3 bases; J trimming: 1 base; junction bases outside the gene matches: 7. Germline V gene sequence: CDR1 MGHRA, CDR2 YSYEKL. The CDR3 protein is CASSQRFSGAQETQYF. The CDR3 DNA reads TGCGCCAGCAGCCAGAGGTTTAGCGGGGCCCAAGAGACCCAGTACTTC.

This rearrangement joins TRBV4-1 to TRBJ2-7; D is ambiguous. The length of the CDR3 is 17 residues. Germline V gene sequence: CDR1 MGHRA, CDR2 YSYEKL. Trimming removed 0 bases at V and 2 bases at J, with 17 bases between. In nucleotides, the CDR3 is TGCGCCAGCAGCCAAGAATGGGCGAAGATTCTCGCCTACGAGCAGTACTTC. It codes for CASSQEWAKILAYEQYF.

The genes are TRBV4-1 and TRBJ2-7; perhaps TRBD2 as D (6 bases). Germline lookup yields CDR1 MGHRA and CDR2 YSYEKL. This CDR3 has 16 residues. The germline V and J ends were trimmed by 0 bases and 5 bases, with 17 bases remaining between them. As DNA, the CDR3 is TGCGCCAGCAGCCAAGAAGGAGGGACTCTGCCTAACGAGCAGTACTTC. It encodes CASSQEGGTLPNEQYF.

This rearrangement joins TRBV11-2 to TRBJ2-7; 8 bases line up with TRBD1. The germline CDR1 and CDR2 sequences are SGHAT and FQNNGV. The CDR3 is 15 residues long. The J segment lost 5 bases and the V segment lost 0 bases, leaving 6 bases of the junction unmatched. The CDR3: CASSLEGQASDEQYF. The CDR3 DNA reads TGTGCCAGCAGCTTAGAGGGACAGGCCAGCGACGAGCAGTACTTC. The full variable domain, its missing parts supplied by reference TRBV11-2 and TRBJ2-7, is EAGVAQSPRYKIIEKRQSVAFWCNPISGHATLYWYQQILGQGPKLLIQFQNNGVVDDSQLPKDRFSAERLKGVDSTLKIQPAKLEDSAVYLCASSLEGQASDEQYFGPGTRLTVT.

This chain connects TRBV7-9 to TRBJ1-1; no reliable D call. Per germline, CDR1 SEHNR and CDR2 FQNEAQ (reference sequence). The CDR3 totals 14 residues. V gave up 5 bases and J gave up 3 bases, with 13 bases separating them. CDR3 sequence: CASSARRRDTEAFF. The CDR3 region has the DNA TGTGCCAGCAGCGCCCGTCGACGGGACACTGAAGCTTTCTTT.

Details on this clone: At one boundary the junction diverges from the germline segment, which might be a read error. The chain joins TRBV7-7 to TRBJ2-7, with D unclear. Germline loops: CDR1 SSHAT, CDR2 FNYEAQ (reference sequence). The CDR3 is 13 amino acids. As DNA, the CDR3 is TGTGCTAGCAGCCTAGAAGGCGGCTACGAGCAGTACTTC. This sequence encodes CASSLEGGYEQYF. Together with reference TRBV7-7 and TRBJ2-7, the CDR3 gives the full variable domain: GAGVSQSPRYKVTKRGQDVTLRCDPISSHATLYWYQQALGQGPEFLTYFNYEAQPDKSGLPSDRFSAERPEGSISTLTIQRTEQRDSAMYRCASSLEGGYEQYFGPGTRLTVT.

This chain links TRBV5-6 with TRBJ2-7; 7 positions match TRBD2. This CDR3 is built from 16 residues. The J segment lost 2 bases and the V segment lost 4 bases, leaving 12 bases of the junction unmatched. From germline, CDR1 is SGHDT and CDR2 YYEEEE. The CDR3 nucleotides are TGTGCCAGCAGCGAACTAGCGCCACGGGACGCCTACGAGCAGTACTTC. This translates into CASSELAPRDAYEQYF. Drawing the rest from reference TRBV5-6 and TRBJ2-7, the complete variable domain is DAGVTQSPTHLIKTRGQQVTLRCSPKSGHDTVSWYQQALGQGPQFIFQYYEEEERQRGNFPDRFSGHQFPNYSSELNVNALLLGDSALYLCASSELAPRDAYEQYFGPGTRLTVT.

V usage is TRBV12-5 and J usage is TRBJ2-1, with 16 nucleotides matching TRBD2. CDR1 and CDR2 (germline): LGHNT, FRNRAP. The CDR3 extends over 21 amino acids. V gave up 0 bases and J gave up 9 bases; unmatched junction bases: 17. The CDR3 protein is CASGLVLSGTSGRVARSEQFF. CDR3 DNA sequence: TGTGCTAGTGGTTTGGTACTGTCCGGGACTAGCGGGAGGGTCGCCCGGAGTGAGCAGTTCTTC.

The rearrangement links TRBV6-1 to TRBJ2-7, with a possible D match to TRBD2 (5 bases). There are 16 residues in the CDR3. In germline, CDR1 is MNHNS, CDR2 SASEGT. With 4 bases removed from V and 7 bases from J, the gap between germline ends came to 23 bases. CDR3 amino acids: CASSAGVGPPNGEQYF. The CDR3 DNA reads TGTGCCAGCAGTGCCGGGGTGGGTCCCCCAAATGGGGAGCAGTACTTC.

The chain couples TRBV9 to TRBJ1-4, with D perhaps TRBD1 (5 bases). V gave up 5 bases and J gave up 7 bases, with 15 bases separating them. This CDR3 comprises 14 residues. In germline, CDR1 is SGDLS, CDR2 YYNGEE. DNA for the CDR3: TGTGCCAGCAGTTTGACAGAGTTTACTGAAAAACTGTTTTTT. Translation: CASSLTEFTEKLFF.

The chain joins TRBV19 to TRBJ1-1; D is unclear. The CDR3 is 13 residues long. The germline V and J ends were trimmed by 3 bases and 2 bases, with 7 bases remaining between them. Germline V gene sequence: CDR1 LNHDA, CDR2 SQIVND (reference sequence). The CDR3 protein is CASSIPGNTEAFF. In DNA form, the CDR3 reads TGTGCCAGTAGTATCCCGGGTAACACTGAAGCTTTCTTT.

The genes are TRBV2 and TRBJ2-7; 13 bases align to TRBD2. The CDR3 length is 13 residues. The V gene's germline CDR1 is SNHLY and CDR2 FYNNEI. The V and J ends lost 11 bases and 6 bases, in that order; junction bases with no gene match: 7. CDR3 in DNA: TGTGCCTGGACCGGGACTAGCGGGATCGAGCAGTACTTC. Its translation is CAWTGTSGIEQYF.

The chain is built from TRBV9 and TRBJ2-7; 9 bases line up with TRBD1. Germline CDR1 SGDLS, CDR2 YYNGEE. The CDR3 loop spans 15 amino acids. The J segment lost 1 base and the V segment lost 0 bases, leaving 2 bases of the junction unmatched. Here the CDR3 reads CASSVGTGASYEQYF. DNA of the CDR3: TGTGCCAGCAGCGTAGGGACAGGGGCGTCCTACGAGCAGTACTTC.